This T cell receptor beta chain derives from a study of blood T cell repertoires in COVID-19. Germline V gene data show CDR1 as LNHDA and CDR2 as SQIVND (reference sequence). The CDR3 length is 14 residues. Deletions cut 6 bases from V and 3 bases from J, with 14 bases between. Using immunoSEQ multiplex PCR, the repertoire was profiled, and TCRdb retains in-frame clones only, with some absent. The repertoire holds some 220,000 clones, with around 90% as singletons. Sequencing was performed on peripheral blood. V and J are TRBV19 and TRBJ1-1; a possible D gene is TRBD1 (6 bases). The receptor was derived from a man aged 25 to 40 with COVID-19, enrolled during active disease. This CDR3 is CASSPTGLDTEAFF. In DNA, the CDR3 is TGTGCCAGTAGCCCCACAGGGTTAGACACTGAAGCTTTCTTT.